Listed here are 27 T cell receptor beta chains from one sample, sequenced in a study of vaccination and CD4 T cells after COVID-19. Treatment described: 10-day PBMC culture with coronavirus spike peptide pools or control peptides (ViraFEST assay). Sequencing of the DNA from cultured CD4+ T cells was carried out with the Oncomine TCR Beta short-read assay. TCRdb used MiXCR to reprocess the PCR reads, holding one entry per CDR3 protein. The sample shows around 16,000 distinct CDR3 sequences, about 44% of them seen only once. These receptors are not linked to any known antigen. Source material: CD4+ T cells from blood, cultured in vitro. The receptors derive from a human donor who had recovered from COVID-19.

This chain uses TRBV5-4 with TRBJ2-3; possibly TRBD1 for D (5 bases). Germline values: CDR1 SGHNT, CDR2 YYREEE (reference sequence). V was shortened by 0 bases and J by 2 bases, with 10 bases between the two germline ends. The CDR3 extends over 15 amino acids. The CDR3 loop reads CASSLEADNTDTQYF. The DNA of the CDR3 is TGTGCCAGCAGCTTGGAGGCGGACAACACAGATACGCAGTATTTT.

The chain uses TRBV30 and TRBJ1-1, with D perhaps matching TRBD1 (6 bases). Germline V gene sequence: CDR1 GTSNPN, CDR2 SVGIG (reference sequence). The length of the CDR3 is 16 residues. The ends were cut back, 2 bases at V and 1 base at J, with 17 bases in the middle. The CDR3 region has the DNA TGTGCCTGGAGTCGTCCTCGGGGGCCTCGGAACACTGAAGCTTTCTTT. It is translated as CAWSRPRGPRNTEAFF.

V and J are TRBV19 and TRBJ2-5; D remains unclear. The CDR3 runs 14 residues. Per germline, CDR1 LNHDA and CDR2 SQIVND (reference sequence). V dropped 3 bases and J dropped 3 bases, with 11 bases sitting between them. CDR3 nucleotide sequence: TGTGCCAGTAGTATGTTCGGCTTAAAAGAGACCCAGTACTTC. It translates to CASSMFGLKETQYF.

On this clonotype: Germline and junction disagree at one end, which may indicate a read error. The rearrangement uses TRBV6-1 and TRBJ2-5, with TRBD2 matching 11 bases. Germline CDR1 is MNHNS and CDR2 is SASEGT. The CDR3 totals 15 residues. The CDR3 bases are TGTGCCAGCAGTCCTCTAGCGGGAGGACAAGGGACCCAGTACTTC. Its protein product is CASSPLAGGQGTQYF.

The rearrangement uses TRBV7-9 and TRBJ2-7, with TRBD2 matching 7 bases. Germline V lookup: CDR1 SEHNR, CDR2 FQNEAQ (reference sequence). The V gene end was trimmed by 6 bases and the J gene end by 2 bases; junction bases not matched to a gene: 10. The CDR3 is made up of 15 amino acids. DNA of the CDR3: TGTGCCAGCAGTACTTTTCGGGAGGCGACCTACGAGCAGTACTTC. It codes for CASSTFREATYEQYF. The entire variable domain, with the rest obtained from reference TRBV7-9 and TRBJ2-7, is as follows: DTGVSQNPRHKITKRGQNVTFRCDPISEHNRLYWYRQTLGQGPEFLTYFQNEAQLEKSRLLSDRFSAERPKGSFSTLEIQRTEQGDSAMYLCASSTFREATYEQYFGPGTRLTVT.

CDR3 coding DNA: TGTGCCAGCAGCTTAACAGGAGAGACCCAGTACTTC. Its protein product is CASSLTGETQYF. The V and J genes are TRBV11-2 and TRBJ2-5; TRBD1 is a possible D gene (5 bases). The V gene's germline CDR1 is SGHAT and CDR2 FQNNGV. The CDR3 is made up of 12 amino acids. The V end was cut by 2 bases, the J end by 4 bases, with 5 bases between.

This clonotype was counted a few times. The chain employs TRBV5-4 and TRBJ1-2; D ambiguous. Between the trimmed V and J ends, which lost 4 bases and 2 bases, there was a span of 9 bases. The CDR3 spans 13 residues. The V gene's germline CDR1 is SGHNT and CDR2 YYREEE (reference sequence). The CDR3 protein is CASSPSGNYGYTF. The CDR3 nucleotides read TGTGCCAGCAGCCCCTCTGGGAACTATGGCTACACCTTC.

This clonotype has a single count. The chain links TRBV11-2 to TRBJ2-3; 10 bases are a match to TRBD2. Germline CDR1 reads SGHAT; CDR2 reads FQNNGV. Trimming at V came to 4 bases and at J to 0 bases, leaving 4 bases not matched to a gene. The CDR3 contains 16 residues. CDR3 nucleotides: TGTGCCAGCAGCTCCCTAGCGGGAGCTAGCACAGATACGCAGTATTTT. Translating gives CASSSLAGASTDTQYF.

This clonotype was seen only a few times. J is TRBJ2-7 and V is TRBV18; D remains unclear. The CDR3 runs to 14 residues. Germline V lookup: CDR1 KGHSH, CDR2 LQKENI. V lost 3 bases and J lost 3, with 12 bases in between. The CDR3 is CASSPTDPHYEQYF. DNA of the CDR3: TGTGCCAGCTCACCTACGGACCCCCACTACGAGCAGTACTTC. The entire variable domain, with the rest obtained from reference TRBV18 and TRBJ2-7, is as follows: NAGVMQNPRHLVRRRGQEARLRCSPMKGHSHVYWYRQLPEEGLKFMVYLQKENIIDESGMPKERFSAEFPKEGPSILRIQQVVRGDSAAYFCASSPTDPHYEQYFGPGTRLTVT.

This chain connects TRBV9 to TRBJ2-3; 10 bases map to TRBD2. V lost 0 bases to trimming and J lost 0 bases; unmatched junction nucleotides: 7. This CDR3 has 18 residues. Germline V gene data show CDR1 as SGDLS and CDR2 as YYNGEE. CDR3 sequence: CASSVGLAGLASTDTQYF. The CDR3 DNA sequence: TGTGCCAGCAGCGTAGGACTAGCGGGCCTCGCTAGCACAGATACGCAGTATTTT.

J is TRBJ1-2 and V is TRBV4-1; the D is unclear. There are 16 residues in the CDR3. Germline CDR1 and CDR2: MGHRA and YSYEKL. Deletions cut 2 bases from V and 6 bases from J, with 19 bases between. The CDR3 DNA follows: TGCGCCAGCAGCCAACCGCTAGGGAGGGAGCGAGATGGCTACACCTTC. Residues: CASSQPLGRERDGYTF.

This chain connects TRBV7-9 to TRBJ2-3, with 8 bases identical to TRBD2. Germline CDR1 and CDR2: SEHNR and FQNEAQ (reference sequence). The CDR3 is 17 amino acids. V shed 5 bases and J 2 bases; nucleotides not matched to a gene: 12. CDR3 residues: CASSPRTSWDLTDTQYF. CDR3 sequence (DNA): TGTGCCAGCAGCCCCCGGACTAGCTGGGATCTCACAGATACGCAGTATTTT.

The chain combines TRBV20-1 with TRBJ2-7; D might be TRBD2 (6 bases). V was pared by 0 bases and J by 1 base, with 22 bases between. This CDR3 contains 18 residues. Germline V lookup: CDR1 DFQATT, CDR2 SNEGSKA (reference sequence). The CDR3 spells CSARDRSSAGGASYEQYF. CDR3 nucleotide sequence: TGCAGTGCTAGAGATCGATCCTCAGCGGGCGGTGCTTCCTACGAGCAGTACTTC.

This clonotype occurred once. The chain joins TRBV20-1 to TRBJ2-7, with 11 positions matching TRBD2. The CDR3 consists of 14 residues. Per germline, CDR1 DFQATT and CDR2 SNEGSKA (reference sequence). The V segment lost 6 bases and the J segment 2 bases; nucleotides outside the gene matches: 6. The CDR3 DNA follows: TGCAGTGCAGAACCGGGACTAGCGGCCTACGAGCAGTACTTC. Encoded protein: CSAEPGLAAYEQYF.

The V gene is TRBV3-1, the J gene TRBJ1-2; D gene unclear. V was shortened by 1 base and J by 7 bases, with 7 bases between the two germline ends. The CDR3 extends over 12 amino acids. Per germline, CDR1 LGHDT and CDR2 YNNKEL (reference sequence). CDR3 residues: CASSQVKVGYTF. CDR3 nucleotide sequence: TGTGCCAGCAGCCAAGTGAAGGTTGGCTACACCTTC.

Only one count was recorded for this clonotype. CDR3 in amino acids: CASSLTRTYNEQFF. CDR3 in DNA: TGTGCCAGCAGTTTAACCCGGACCTACAATGAGCAGTTCTTC. The gene calls are TRBV28 and TRBJ2-1; no definite D call. Germline lookup yields CDR1 MDHEN and CDR2 SYDVKM. Trimming pared 2 bases from V and 2 bases from J, leaving 7 bases between. CDR3 length: 14 residues.

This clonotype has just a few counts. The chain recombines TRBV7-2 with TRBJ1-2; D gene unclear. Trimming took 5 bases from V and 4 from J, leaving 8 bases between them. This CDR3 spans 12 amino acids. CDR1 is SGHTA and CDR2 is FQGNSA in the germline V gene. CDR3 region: CASSLRTYGYTF. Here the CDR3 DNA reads TGTGCCAGCAGCCTCAGGACCTATGGCTACACCTTC.

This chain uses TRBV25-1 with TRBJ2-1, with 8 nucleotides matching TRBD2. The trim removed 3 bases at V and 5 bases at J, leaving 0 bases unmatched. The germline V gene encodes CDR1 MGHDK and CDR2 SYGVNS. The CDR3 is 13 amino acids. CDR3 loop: CASSETSDNEQFF. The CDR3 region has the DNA TGTGCCAGCAGTGAGACTAGCGACAATGAGCAGTTCTTC.

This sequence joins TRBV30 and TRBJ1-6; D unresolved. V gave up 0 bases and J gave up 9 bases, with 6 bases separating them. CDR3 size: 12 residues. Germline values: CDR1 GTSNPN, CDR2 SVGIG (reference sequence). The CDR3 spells CAWSVLGSPLHF. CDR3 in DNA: TGTGCCTGGAGTGTGTTGGGTTCACCCCTCCACTTT.

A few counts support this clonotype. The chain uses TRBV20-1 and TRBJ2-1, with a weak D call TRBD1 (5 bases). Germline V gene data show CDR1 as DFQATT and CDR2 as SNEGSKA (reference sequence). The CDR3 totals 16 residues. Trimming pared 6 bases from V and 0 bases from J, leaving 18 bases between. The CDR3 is CSAHSRTGPSYNEQFF. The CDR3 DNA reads TGCAGTGCCCATAGTAGAACAGGACCCTCCTACAATGAGCAGTTCTTC.

This chain's CDR3 is CASTGGGARPPEQYF. The CDR3 coding sequence is TGTGCCAGCACGGGCGGGGGGGCCCGACCCCCCGAGCAGTACTTC. The genes are TRBV7-2 and TRBJ2-7, with 9 bases lining up with TRBD2. The CDR3 consists of 15 residues. Germline loops: CDR1 SGHTA, CDR2 FQGNSA. Trimming took 7 bases from V and 6 from J; bases not matched to a gene: 13.

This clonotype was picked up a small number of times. The CDR3 DNA follows: TGTGCCAGCATGGGGGGGACAGATACGCAGTATTTT. This encodes CASMGGTDTQYF. The chain employs TRBV6-1 and TRBJ2-3; 7 bases map to TRBD2. The CDR3 extends over 12 amino acids. The germline V gene encodes CDR1 MNHNS and CDR2 SASEGT. V gave up 7 bases and J gave up 3 bases; unmatched junction bases: 1.

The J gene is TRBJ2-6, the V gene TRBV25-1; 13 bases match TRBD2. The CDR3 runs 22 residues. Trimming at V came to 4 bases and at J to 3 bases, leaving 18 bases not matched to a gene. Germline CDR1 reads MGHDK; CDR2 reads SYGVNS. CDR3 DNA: TGTGCCAGCAGTGCCCGACAGGGTCAGCCGGGACTAGCGGGGAATGGGGCCAACGTCCTGACTTTC. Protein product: CASSARQGQPGLAGNGANVLTF.

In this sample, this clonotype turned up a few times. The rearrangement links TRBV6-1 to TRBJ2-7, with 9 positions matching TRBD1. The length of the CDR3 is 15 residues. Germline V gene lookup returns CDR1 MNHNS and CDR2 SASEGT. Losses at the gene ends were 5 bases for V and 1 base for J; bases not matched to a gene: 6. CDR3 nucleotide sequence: TGTGCCAGCAGTAGAGGGACAGGGACATCCTACGAGCAGTACTTC. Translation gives CASSRGTGTSYEQYF.

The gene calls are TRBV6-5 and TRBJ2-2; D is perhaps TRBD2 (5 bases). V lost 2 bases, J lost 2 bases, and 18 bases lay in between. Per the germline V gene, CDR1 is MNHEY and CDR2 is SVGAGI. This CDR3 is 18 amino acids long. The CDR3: CASSYPGLTGLNTGELFF. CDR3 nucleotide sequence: TGTGCCAGCAGTTACCCCGGACTTACGGGCCTCAACACCGGGGAGCTGTTTTTT.

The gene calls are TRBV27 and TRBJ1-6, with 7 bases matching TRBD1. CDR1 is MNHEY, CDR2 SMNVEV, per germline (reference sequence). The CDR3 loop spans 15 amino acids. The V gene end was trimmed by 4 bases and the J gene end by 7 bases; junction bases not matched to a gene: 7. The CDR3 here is CASSSRGTENSPLHF. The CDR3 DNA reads TGTGCCAGCAGTTCCCGCGGGACAGAGAATTCACCCCTCCACTTT.

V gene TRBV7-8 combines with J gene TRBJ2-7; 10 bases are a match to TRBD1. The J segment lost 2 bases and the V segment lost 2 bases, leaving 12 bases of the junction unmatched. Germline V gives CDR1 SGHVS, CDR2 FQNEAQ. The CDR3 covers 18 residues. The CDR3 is CASSLLRDRGQLPYEQYF. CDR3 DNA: TGTGCCAGCAGCTTACTTCGGGACAGGGGTCAACTCCCCTACGAGCAGTACTTC.